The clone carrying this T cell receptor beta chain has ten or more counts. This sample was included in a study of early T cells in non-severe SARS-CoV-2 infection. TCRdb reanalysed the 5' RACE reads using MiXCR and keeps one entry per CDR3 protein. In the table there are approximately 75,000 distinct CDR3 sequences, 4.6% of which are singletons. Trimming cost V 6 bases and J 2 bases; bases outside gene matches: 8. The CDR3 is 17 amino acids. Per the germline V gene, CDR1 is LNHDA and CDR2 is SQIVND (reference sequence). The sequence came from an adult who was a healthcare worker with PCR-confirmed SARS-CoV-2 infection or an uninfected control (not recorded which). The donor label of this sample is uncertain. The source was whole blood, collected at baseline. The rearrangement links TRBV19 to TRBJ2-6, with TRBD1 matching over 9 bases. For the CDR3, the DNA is TGTGCCAGTAGGGGGACAGGGAGCTTAGCTGGGGCCAACGTCCTGACTTTC. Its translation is CASRGTGSLAGANVLTF.